This T cell receptor beta chain was obtained from a study of OX40 agonist ivuxolimab in advanced cancers. Study background: One patient with hepatocellular carcinoma and two with cutaneous melanoma, three in all, had partial responses.

Of note for this clone: Its antigen is still unknown.

CDR1 is SEHNR, CDR2 FQNEAQ, per germline (reference sequence). Trimming left V 5 bases short and J 4 bases short, with 8 bases between. The CDR3 sequence is 12 residues long. Sampled blood was obtained at baseline, cycle 4 day 1, and cycle 7 day 1. Overall study findings and caveats: The study observed clonal expansion of CD4+ and CD8+ blood T cells by week 6 at 0.1 to 3.0 mg/kg. Some nonresponders also had low normalized T-cell clonal expansion.

TCRdb keeps only in-frame clones here, not all; method: immunoSEQ multiplex PCR. Of around 32,000 clones listed, over 85% are singletons. The chain uses TRBV7-9 and TRBJ1-1; no clear D gene. The specimen was CD4+ or CD8+ T cells sorted from blood, collected in a trial of the OX40 agonist ivuxolimab. The clonotype originates from an adult with an advanced solid tumor such as melanoma, head and neck, liver or kidney cancer. CDR3 sequence: CASSPLGTEAFF. The CDR3 region has the DNA TGTGCCAGCAGCCCGCTCGGCACTGAAGCTTTCTTT.